Presented here are 10 T cell receptor beta chains from one specimen sequenced in a study of read filtering for tumor transcriptome and immune sequencing. The library was built from about 0.4 ug RNA with molecular barcoded adaptors for alpha/delta and beta/gamma chains. Each CDR3 protein is one row after TCRdb ran MiXCR on the reads. The table records fewer than 100,000 distinct CDR3 sequences, 9% to 15% of them present only once. Sequencing was performed on a population of CD138-negative cells sorted from bone marrow. The receptor source for this set is a donor over 35 with multiple myeloma.

At least ten counts were recorded for this clonotype. The chain joins TRBV29-1 to TRBJ2-1; 7 bases line up with TRBD1. Germline V gives CDR1 SQVTM, CDR2 ANQGSEA. The CDR3 is 14 amino acids. Here the CDR3 DNA reads TGCGGGACAGACACCCTAAGCTCCTACAATGAGCAGTTCTTC. Residues: CGTDTLSSYNEQFF.

In this sample, this clonotype turned up many times. The chain couples TRBV7-8 to TRBJ2-5, with D possibly TRBD1 on 6 matching bases. The CDR3 has 14 amino acids. V was trimmed by 5 bases and J by 0 bases, leaving 10 bases between them. Germline CDR1 reads SGHVS; CDR2 reads FQNEAQ. The CDR3 sequence is CASSPGTNQETQYF. The CDR3, as DNA: TGTGCCAGCAGCCCCGGGACAAACCAAGAGACCCAGTACTTC. The variable domain in full, with the rest retrieved from reference TRBV7-8 and TRBJ2-5, is GAGVSQSPRYKVAKRGQDVALRCDPISGHVSLFWYQQALGQGPEFLTYFQNEAQLDKSGLPSDRFFAERPEGSVSTLKIQRTQQEDSAVYLCASSPGTNQETQYFGPGTRLLVL.

Worth noting for this clonotype: The junction does not match germline at one end; this may be a read error. The rearrangement uses TRBV4-1 and TRBJ2-7, with 8 bases lining up with TRBD1. CDR1 is MGHRA, CDR2 YSYEKL, per germline. There are 16 residues in the CDR3. This CDR3 reads CANSLLRTGRSYEQYF. The CDR3 DNA reads TGCGCCAACAGCCTCCTCCGGACAGGGAGGTCCTACGAGCAGTACTTC.

Notes on this clonotype: A much bigger clone sits one base away, suggesting this may be a read error. No conserved phenylalanine or tryptophan ends this CDR3, so it is likely a read error. V usage is TRBV18 and J usage is TRBJ1-1; the D gene is possibly TRBD1 (5 bases). In germline, CDR1 is KGHSH, CDR2 LQKENI. V lost 7 bases, J lost 3 bases, and 12 bases lay in between. The CDR3 is made up of 13 amino acids. The CDR3 here is CASYQGRDTEAFL. CDR3 DNA: TGTGCCAGCTATCAGGGAAGGGACACTGAAGCTTTCCTT.

This clonotype was seen repeatedly, ten times or more. This chain connects TRBV5-1 to TRBJ1-1; the D gene is possibly TRBD1 (6 bases). CDR1 and CDR2 from the germline V gene are SGHRS and YFSETQ. There are 14 residues in the CDR3. The V end lost 4 bases, the J end lost 0 bases, and 10 bases lay between the germline ends. The CDR3: CASSEGGVNTEAFF. DNA for the CDR3: TGCGCCAGCAGCGAGGGGGGGGTGAACACTGAAGCTTTCTTT. Filled out from reference TRBV5-1 and TRBJ1-1, the complete variable domain reads KAGVTQTPRYLIKTRGQQVTLSCSPISGHRSVSWYQQTPGQGLQFLFEYFSETQRNKGNFPGRFSGRQFSNSRSEMNVSTLELGDSALYLCASSEGGVNTEAFFGQGTRLTVV.

Details on this clonotype: No conserved phenylalanine or tryptophan is present at the end of the CDR3, so a read error is the likely explanation. The chain combines TRBV20-1 with TRBJ2-1; possibly TRBD1 for D (5 bases). Germline values: CDR1 DFQATT, CDR2 SNEGSKA (reference sequence). V was shortened by 5 bases and J by 7 bases, with 18 bases between the two germline ends. The CDR3 is 14 residues long. The CDR3 DNA follows: TGCAGTGCTCCGCACCCCCGACAGTTAAATGAGCAGTTCTCC. Translating gives CSAPHPRQLNEQFS.

This clonotype was seen at least ten times. The chain uses TRBV11-2 and TRBJ2-5, with 7 bases matching TRBD2. This CDR3 contains 15 residues. Per germline, CDR1 SGHAT and CDR2 FQNNGV. The V gene end was trimmed by 1 base and the J gene end by 0 bases; junction bases not matched to a gene: 2. The DNA for the CDR3 is TGTGCCAGCAGCTTAGCGGGAGGATACCAAGAGACCCAGTACTTC. It translates to CASSLAGGYQETQYF.

This clonotype has ten or more counts. The rearrangement joins TRBV2 to TRBJ1-5; 9 bases fit TRBD1. The length of the CDR3 is 13 residues. CDR1 and CDR2 (germline): SNHLY, FYNNEI. J was trimmed by 5 bases and V by 6 bases; bases with no gene match: 2. This CDR3 is CASRGQGDQPQHF. The CDR3 coding sequence is TGTGCCAGCAGGGGACAGGGAGATCAGCCCCAGCATTTT.

This clonotype was recorded many times. The chain is built from TRBV19 and TRBJ2-7; possible D gene TRBD1, 5 bases. CDR3 length equals 15 residues. V was shortened by 8 bases and J by 5 bases, with 22 bases between the two germline ends. Germline V gene sequence: CDR1 LNHDA, CDR2 SQIVND (reference sequence). CDR3 in amino acids: CASRAQHEAGNEQYF. The DNA of the CDR3 is TGTGCCAGTCGCGCCCAACACGAGGCAGGGAACGAGCAGTACTTC.

This clonotype was found many times. This chain uses TRBV11-2 with TRBJ1-1, with D hard to call. Germline-derived CDR1 and CDR2 are SGHAT and FQNNGV. V lost 5 bases, J lost 3 bases, and 13 bases lay in between. This CDR3 is 14 amino acids long. CDR3: CASSHARLDTEAFF. Written as DNA, the CDR3 is TGTGCCAGCAGCCACGCCAGATTGGACACTGAAGCTTTCTTT. The full variable domain, its missing parts supplied by reference TRBV11-2 and TRBJ1-1, is EAGVAQSPRYKIIEKRQSVAFWCNPISGHATLYWYQQILGQGPKLLIQFQNNGVVDDSQLPKDRFSAERLKGVDSTLKIQPAKLEDSAVYLCASSHARLDTEAFFGQGTRLTVV.